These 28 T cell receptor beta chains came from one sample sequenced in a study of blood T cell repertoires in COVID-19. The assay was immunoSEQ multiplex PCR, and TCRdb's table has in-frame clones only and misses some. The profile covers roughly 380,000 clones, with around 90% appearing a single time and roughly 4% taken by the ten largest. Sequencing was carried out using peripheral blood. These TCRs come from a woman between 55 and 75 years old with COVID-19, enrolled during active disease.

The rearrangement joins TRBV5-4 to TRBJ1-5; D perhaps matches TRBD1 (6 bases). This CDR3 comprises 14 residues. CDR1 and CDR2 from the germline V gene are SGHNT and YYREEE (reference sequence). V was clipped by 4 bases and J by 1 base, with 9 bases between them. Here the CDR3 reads CASSARGSNQPQHF. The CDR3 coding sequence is TGTGCCAGCAGCGCCAGGGGAAGCAATCAGCCCCAGCATTTT.

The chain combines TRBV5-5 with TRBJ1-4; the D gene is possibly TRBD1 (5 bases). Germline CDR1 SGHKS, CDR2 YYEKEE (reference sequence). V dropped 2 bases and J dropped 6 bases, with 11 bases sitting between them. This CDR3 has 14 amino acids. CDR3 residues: CASSFARVDEKLFF. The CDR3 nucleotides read TGTGCCAGCAGCTTTGCCAGGGTTGATGAAAAACTGTTTTTT. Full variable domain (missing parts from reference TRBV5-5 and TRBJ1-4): DAGVTQSPTHLIKTRGQQVTLRCSPISGHKSVSWYQQVLGQGPQFIFQYYEKEERGRGNFPDRFSARQFPNYSSELNVNALLLGDSALYLCASSFARVDEKLFFGSGTQLSVL.

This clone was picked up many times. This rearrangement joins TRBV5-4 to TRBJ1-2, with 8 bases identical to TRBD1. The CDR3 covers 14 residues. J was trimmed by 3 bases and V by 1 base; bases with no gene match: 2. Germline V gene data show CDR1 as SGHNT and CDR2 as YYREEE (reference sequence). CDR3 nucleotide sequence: TGTGCCAGCAGCTTGCCGACAGGGGACTATGGCTACACCTTC. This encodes CASSLPTGDYGYTF.

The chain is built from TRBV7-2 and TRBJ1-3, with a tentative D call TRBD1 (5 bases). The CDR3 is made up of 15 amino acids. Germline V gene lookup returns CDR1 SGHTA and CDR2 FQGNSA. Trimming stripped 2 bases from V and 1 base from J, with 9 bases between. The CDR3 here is CASSLSGASGNTIYF. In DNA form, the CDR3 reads TGTGCCAGCAGCTTAAGCGGGGCGTCTGGAAACACCATATATTTT.

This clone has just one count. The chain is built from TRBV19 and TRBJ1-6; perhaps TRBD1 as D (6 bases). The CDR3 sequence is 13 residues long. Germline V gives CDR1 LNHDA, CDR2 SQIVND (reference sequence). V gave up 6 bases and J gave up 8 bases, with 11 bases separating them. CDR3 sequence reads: CASSQDRDSPLHF. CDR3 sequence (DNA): TGTGCCAGTAGCCAGGACAGAGATTCACCCCTCCACTTT.

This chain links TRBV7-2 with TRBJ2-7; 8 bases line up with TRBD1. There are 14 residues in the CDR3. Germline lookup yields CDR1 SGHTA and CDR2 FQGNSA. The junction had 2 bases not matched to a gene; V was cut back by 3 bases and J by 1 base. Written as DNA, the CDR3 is TGTGCCAGCAGCTTCCACAGGGGGTCCTACGAGCAGTACTTC. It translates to CASSFHRGSYEQYF. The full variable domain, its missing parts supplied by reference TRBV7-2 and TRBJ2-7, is GAGVSQSPSNKVTEKGKDVELRCDPISGHTALYWYRQSLGQGLEFLIYFQGNSAPDKSGLPSDRFSAERTGGSVSTLTIQRTQQEDSAVYLCASSFHRGSYEQYFGPGTRLTVT.

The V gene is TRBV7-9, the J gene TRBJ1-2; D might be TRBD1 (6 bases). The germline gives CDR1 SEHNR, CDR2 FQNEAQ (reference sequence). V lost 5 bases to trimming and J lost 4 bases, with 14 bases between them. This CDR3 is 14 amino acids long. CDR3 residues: CASSPRDNSYGYTF. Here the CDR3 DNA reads TGTGCCAGCAGCCCCCGGGACAATAGCTATGGCTACACCTTC.

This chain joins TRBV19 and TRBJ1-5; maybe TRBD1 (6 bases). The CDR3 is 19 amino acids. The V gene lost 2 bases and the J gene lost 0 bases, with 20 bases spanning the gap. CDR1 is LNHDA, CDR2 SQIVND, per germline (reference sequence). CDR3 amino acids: CASSINRAGEEYSNQPQHF. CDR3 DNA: TGTGCCAGTAGTATAAATAGGGCAGGGGAAGAGTATAGCAATCAGCCCCAGCATTTT.

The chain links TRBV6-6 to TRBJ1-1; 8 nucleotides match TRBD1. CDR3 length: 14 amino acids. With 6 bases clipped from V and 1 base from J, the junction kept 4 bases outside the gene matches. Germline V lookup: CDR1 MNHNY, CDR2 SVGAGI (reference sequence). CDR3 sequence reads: CASSPGQGNTEAFF. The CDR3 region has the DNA TGTGCCAGCAGCCCTGGACAGGGGAACACTGAAGCTTTCTTT.

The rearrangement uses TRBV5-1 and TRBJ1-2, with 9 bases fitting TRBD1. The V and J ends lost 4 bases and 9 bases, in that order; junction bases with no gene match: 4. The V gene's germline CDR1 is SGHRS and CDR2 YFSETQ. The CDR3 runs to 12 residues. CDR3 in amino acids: CASSPGQGSYTF. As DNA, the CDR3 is TGCGCCAGCAGCCCGGGACAGGGTAGCTACACCTTC. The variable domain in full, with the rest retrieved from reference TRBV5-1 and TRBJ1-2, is KAGVTQTPRYLIKTRGQQVTLSCSPISGHRSVSWYQQTPGQGLQFLFEYFSETQRNKGNFPGRFSGRQFSNSRSEMNVSTLELGDSALYLCASSPGQGSYTFGSGTRLTVV.

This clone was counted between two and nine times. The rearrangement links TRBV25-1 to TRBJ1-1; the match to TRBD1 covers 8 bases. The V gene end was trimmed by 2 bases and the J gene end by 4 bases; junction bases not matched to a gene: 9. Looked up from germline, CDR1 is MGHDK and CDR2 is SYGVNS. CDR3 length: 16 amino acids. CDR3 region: CASSENIGQGGTEAFF. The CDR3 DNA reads TGTGCCAGCAGTGAAAACATAGGACAGGGTGGCACTGAAGCTTTCTTT.

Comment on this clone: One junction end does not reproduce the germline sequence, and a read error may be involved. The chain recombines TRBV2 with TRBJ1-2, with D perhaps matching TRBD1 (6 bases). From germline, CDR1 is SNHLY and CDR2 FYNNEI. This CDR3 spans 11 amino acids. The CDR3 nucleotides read TGTGCCAGCAGTGAAGGTCGGGACAAGTACTTC. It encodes CASSEGRDKYF. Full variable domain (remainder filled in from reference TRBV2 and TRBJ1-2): EPEVTQTPSHQVTQMGQEVILRCVPISNHLYFYWYRQILGQKVEFLVSFYNNEISEKSEIFDDQFSVERPDGSNFTLKIRSTKLEDSAMYFCASSEGRDKYFGSGTRLTVV.

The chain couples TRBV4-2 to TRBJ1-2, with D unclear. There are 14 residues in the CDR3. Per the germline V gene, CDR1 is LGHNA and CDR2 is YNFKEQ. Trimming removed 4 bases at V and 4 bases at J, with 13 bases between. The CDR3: CASSRIRETYGYTF. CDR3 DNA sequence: TGTGCCAGCAGCCGAATCCGGGAAACCTATGGCTACACCTTC.

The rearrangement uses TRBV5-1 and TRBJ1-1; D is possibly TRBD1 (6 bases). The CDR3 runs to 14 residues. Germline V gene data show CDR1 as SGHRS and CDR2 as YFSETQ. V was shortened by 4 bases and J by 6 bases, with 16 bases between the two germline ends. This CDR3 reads CASSTIQGVAEAFF. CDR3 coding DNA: TGCGCCAGCAGCACGATACAGGGTGTCGCTGAAGCTTTCTTT.

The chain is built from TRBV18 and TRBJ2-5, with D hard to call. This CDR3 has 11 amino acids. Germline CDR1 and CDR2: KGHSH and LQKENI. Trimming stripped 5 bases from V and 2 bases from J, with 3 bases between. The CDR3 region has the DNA TGTGCCAGCTCATATCAAGAGACCCAGTACTTC. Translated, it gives CASSYQETQYF.

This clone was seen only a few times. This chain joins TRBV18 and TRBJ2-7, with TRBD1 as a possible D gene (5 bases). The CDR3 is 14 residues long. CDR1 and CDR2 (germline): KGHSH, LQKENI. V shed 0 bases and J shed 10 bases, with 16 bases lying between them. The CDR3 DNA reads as TGTGCCAGCTCACCACCGGCGACAGCGACACTCCAGTACTTC. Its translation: CASSPPATATLQYF.

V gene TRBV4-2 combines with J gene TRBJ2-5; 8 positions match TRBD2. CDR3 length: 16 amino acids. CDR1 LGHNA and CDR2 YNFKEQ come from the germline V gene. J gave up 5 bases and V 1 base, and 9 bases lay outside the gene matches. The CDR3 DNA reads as TGTGCCAGCAGCCAAGGTCTGGCGGGGGGTCGCGAGACCCAGTACTTC. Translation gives CASSQGLAGGRETQYF.

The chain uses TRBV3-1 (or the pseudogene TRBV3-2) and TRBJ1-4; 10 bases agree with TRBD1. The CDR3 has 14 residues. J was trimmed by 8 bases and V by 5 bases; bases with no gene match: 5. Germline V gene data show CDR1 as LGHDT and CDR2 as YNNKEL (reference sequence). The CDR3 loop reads CASSRGQGKEKLFF. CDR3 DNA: TGTGCCAGCAGCAGGGGACAGGGGAAAGAAAAACTGTTTTTT.

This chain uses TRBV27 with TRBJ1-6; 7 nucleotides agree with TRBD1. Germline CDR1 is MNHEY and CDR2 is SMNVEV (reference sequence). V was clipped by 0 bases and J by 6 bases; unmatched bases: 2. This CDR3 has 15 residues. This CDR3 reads CASSLSGQPNSPLHF. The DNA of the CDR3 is TGTGCCAGCAGTTTATCGGGACAGCCTAATTCACCCCTCCACTTT.

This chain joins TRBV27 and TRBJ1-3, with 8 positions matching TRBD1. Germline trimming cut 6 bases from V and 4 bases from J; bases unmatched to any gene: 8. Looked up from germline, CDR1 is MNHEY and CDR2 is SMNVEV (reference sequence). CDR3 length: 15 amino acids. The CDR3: CASRLTPGGGNTIYF. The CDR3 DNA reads TGTGCCAGCAGACTTACGCCAGGGGGCGGAAACACCATATATTTT.

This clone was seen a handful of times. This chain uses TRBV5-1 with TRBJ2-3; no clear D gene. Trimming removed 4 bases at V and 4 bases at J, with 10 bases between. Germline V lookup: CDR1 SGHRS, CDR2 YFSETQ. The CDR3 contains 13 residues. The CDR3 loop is CASSREPADTQYF. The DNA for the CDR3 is TGCGCCAGCAGCCGTGAGCCGGCAGATACGCAGTATTTT.

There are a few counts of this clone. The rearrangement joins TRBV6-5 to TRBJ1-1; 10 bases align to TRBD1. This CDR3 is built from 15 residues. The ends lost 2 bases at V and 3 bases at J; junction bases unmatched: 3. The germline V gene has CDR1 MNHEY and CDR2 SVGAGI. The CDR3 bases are TGTGCCAGCAGTTACGGGACAGGGGTGGACACTGAAGCTTTCTTT. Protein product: CASSYGTGVDTEAFF.

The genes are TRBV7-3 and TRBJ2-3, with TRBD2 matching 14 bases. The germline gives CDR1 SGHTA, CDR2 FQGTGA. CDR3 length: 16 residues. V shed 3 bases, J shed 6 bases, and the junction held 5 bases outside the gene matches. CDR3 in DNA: TGTGCCAGCAGCTTTTTGACTAGCGGGGGGGCCGATACGCAGTATTTT. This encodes CASSFLTSGGADTQYF.

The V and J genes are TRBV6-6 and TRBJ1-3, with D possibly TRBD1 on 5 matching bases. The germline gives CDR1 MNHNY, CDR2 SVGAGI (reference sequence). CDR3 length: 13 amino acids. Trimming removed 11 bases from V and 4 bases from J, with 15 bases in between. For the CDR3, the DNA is TGTGCCTCACATCGGGGGGTCGGAAACACCATATATTTT. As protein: CASHRGVGNTIYF.

CDR3: CAWHQGGTEAFF. CDR3 sequence (DNA): TGTGCCTGGCACCAGGGGGGCACTGAAGCTTTCTTT. The chain uses TRBV30 and TRBJ1-1; 7 bases are shared with TRBD1. The CDR3 totals 12 residues. Germline V gene sequence: CDR1 GTSNPN, CDR2 SVGIG (reference sequence). With 5 bases clipped from V and 4 bases from J, the junction kept 4 bases outside the gene matches.

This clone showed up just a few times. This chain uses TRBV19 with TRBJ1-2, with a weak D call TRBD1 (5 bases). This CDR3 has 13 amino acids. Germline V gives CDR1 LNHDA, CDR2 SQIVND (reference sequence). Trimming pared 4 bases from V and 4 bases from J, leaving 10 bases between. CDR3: CASSRGQGYGYTF. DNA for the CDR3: TGTGCCAGTAGTAGAGGTCAGGGCTATGGCTACACCTTC.

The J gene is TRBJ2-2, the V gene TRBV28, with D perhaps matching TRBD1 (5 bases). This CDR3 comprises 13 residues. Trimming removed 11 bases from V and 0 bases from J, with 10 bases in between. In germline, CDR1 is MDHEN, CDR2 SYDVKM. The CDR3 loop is CAGRQPNTGELFF. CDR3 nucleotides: TGTGCCGGTAGACAGCCGAACACCGGGGAGCTGTTTTTT.

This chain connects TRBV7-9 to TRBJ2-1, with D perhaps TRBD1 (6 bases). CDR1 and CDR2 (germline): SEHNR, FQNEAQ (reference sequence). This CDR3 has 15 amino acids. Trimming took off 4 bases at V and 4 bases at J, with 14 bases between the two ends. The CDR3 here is CASSSPKDSYNEQFF. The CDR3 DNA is TGTGCCAGCAGCTCACCTAAGGACAGTTACAATGAGCAGTTCTTC.